Listed below are T cell receptor beta chains from one sample, sequenced in a study of shared clonotypes between healthy human individuals. Measured with immunoSEQ multiplex PCR; TCRdb has only the in-frame clones, and not every one. The repertoire includes about 2.1 million clones, 90% to 95% of them detected once, and 1.7% sits in the top ten. Specimen: naive CD8+ T cells from PBMCs. These TCRs come from a man aged 18 to 30 in good health. Some clones in this sample may be carry-over from other donors' samples. The CDR3 runs from the conserved cysteine through the conserved F or W. Each record gives: D gene, J gene, clone size, V gene, CDR3 protein, CDR3 DNA. The D gene is left open where the match is weak. Some rows have no size entry. The others give once, few or many, or a class for an expanded clone.

d_gene: NA
j_gene: TRBJ2-3
abundance: NA
v_gene: TRBV28
CDR3aa: CASSPGTFTDTQYF
CDR3nt: TGTGCCAGCAGTCCGGGGACCTTCACAGATACGCAGTATTTT

d_gene: NA
j_gene: TRBJ1-2
abundance: NA
v_gene: TRBV30
CDR3aa: CAWSGHTGPPEASYGYTF
CDR3nt: TGTGCCTGGAGTGGGCATACAGGGCCCCCCGAGGCTAGCTATGGCTACACCTTC

d_gene: NA
j_gene: TRBJ2-1
abundance: NA
v_gene: TRBV9
CDR3aa: CASSVGHNEQFF
CDR3nt: TGTGCCAGCAGCGTAGGACACAATGAGCAGTTCTTC

d_gene: NA
j_gene: TRBJ2-1
abundance: NA
v_gene: TRBV29-1
CDR3aa: CSVEGFWTTFF
CDR3nt: TGCAGCGTGGAGGGCTTCTGGACGACGTTCTTC

d_gene: NA
j_gene: TRBJ2-1
abundance: NA
v_gene: TRBV6-1
CDR3aa: CASSEVAGTYNEQFF
CDR3nt: TGTGCCAGCAGTGAAGTGGCGGGAACCTACAATGAGCAGTTCTTC

d_gene: NA
j_gene: TRBJ2-3
abundance: NA
v_gene: TRBV7-6
CDR3aa: CASSPPGLSTDTQYF
CDR3nt: TGTGCCAGCAGCCCCCCGGGACTGAGCACAGATACGCAGTATTTT

d_gene: NA
j_gene: TRBJ2-5
abundance: NA
v_gene: TRBV4-1
CDR3aa: CASSQLRVRLETQYF
CDR3nt: TGCGCCAGCAGCCAACTCAGGGTGAGACTGGAGACCCAGTACTTC

d_gene: NA
j_gene: TRBJ1-4
abundance: NA
v_gene: TRBV6-5
CDR3aa: CASSYSSDKGKLFF
CDR3nt: TGTGCCAGCAGTTACTCGTCGGATAAAGGAAAACTGTTTTTT

d_gene: NA
j_gene: TRBJ2-7
abundance: NA
v_gene: TRBV4-1
CDR3aa: CASSQDPAIMTGYEQYF
CDR3nt: TGCGCCAGCAGCCAAGATCCAGCGATAATGACGGGCTACGAGCAGTACTTC

d_gene: NA
j_gene: TRBJ1-2
abundance: NA
v_gene: TRBV19
CDR3aa: CASSIGTAALLF
CDR3nt: TGTGCCAGTAGTATAGGGACAGCGGCCTTACTCTTC

d_gene: NA
j_gene: TRBJ1-1
abundance: NA
v_gene: TRBV19
CDR3aa: CASRGSGGTEAFF
CDR3nt: TGTGCCAGTAGAGGGTCGGGGGGCACTGAAGCTTTCTTT

d_gene: TRBD2
j_gene: TRBJ2-2
abundance: once
v_gene: TRBV5-1
CDR3aa: CASSLQREVVTGELFF
CDR3nt: TGCGCCAGCAGCTTGCAGCGGGAGGTAGTCACCGGGGAGCTGTTTTTT

d_gene: TRBD2
j_gene: TRBJ2-7
abundance: NA
v_gene: TRBV7-3
CDR3aa: CASSWGAGYAYEQYF
CDR3nt: TGTGCCAGCAGCTGGGGAGCGGGGTACGCCTACGAGCAGTACTTC

d_gene: NA
j_gene: TRBJ2-2
abundance: NA
v_gene: TRBV4-3
CDR3aa: CASTQRTGVGELFF
CDR3nt: TGCGCCAGCACCCAGAGGACGGGGGTAGGGGAGCTGTTTTTT

d_gene: TRBD1
j_gene: TRBJ1-3
abundance: NA
v_gene: TRBV9
CDR3aa: CASSVRDSSGNTIYF
CDR3nt: TGTGCCAGCAGCGTAAGGGACAGCTCTGGAAACACCATATATTTT

d_gene: NA
j_gene: TRBJ2-2
abundance: NA
v_gene: TRBV5-6
CDR3aa: CASSLGQSTGELFF
CDR3nt: TGTGCCAGCAGCTTGGGGCAGTCCACCGGGGAGCTGTTTTTT

d_gene: TRBD2
j_gene: TRBJ2-5
abundance: NA
v_gene: TRBV9
CDR3aa: CASSSLGAGYETQYF
CDR3nt: TGTGCCAGCAGCTCCCTCGGAGCGGGGTACGAGACCCAGTACTTC

d_gene: NA
j_gene: TRBJ2-1
abundance: NA
v_gene: TRBV13
CDR3aa: CASSPQTETYNEQFF
CDR3nt: TGTGCCAGCAGCCCCCAGACAGAAACCTACAATGAGCAGTTCTTC

d_gene: NA
j_gene: TRBJ2-7
abundance: NA
v_gene: TRBV5-1
CDR3aa: CASSPTGLSYEQYF
CDR3nt: TGCGCCAGCAGCCCGACAGGCCTCTCCTACGAGCAGTACTTC

d_gene: NA
j_gene: TRBJ2-7
abundance: NA
v_gene: TRBV5-4
CDR3aa: CASSFDSSYEQYF
CDR3nt: TGTGCCAGCAGTTTCGACAGTTCCTACGAGCAGTACTTC

d_gene: NA
j_gene: TRBJ2-1
abundance: NA
v_gene: TRBV7-9
CDR3aa: CASSLGRDSHYNEQFF
CDR3nt: TGTGCCAGCAGCTTAGGGAGGGACAGCCACTACAATGAGCAGTTCTTC

d_gene: TRBD1
j_gene: TRBJ2-7
abundance: NA
v_gene: TRBV5-1
CDR3aa: CASSFGTELSYEQYF
CDR3nt: TGCGCCAGCAGCTTTGGGACAGAACTATCCTACGAGCAGTACTTC

d_gene: NA
j_gene: TRBJ2-3
abundance: once
v_gene: TRBV27
CDR3aa: CASRLLAGNTDTQYF
CDR3nt: TGTGCCAGCAGACTCTTGGCGGGGAACACAGATACGCAGTATTTT

d_gene: TRBD1
j_gene: TRBJ1-5
abundance: NA
v_gene: TRBV28
CDR3aa: CASSLWTGESNQPQHF
CDR3nt: TGTGCCAGCAGTTTATGGACAGGGGAGAGCAATCAGCCCCAGCATTTT

d_gene: TRBD2
j_gene: TRBJ2-7
abundance: NA
v_gene: TRBV7-9
CDR3aa: CASSQRTSGSSNEQYF
CDR3nt: TGTGCCAGCAGCCAGCGGACTAGCGGGAGTAGTAACGAGCAGTACTTC

d_gene: NA
j_gene: TRBJ2-4
abundance: once
v_gene: TRBV30
CDR3aa: CACTEGLLAKNIQYF
CDR3nt: TGTGCCTGTACAGAAGGTTTGTTAGCCAAAAACATTCAGTACTTC

d_gene: NA
j_gene: TRBJ2-7
abundance: NA
v_gene: TRBV7-2
CDR3aa: CASSPAGLSSYEQYF
CDR3nt: TGTGCCAGCAGCCCTGCTGGCCTTAGCTCCTACGAGCAGTACTTC

d_gene: TRBD1
j_gene: TRBJ2-7
abundance: NA
v_gene: TRBV4-3
CDR3aa: CASSQDWGQVYEQYF
CDR3nt: TGCGCCAGCAGCCAAGACTGGGGACAGGTCTACGAGCAGTACTTC

d_gene: NA
j_gene: TRBJ2-6
abundance: NA
v_gene: TRBV29-1
CDR3aa: CSVEDWDKPSSGANVLTF
CDR3nt: TGCAGCGTTGAAGATTGGGACAAACCGAGCTCTGGGGCCAACGTCCTGACTTTC

d_gene: NA
j_gene: TRBJ1-1
abundance: few
v_gene: TRBV27
CDR3aa: CASSFGTFNTEAFF
CDR3nt: TGTGCCAGCAGTTTTGGGACATTTAACACTGAAGCTTTCTTT

d_gene: TRBD1
j_gene: TRBJ2-7
abundance: NA
v_gene: TRBV5-1
CDR3aa: CASSLATGIEQYF
CDR3nt: TGCGCCAGCAGCTTGGCGACAGGGATCGAGCAGTACTTC

d_gene: NA
j_gene: TRBJ1-5
abundance: NA
v_gene: TRBV19
CDR3aa: CASSIEGGRMSNQPQHF
CDR3nt: TGTGCCAGTAGTATAGAAGGGGGGCGGATGAGCAATCAGCCCCAGCATTTT

d_gene: NA
j_gene: TRBJ2-5
abundance: NA
v_gene: TRBV9
CDR3aa: CASSVPETQYF
CDR3nt: TGTGCCAGCAGCGTGCCAGAGACCCAGTACTTC

d_gene: NA
j_gene: TRBJ1-3
abundance: NA
v_gene: TRBV7-9
CDR3aa: CASRTPPGAGNTIYF
CDR3nt: TGTGCCAGCAGAACCCCCCCCGGGGCTGGAAACACCATATATTTT